This T cell receptor (beta chain) stems from a study of blood T cell repertoires in COVID-19. On the study more broadly: Samples representing acute and convalescent COVID-19 were sourced from the United States, Italy and Spain.

Original methodology: Amplification with reference gene primers provided the estimates of nucleated cell counts. The table came from immunoSEQ multiplex PCR; TCRdb's copy has only in-frame clones and leaves some out. The DNA gave D and trimming, while V, J and clone size come from that table. The sample lists approximately 150,000 clones, around 90% occurring once. V was clipped by 5 bases and J by 0 bases, with 23 bases between them. CDR1 is SEHNR, CDR2 FQNEAQ, per germline (reference sequence). This CDR3 contains 19 residues. The clonotype was recovered from a man aged 65 to 85 with acute or convalescent COVID-19. The chain recombines TRBV7-9 with TRBJ2-1; tentative D call: TRBD1 (6 bases). Sequenced sample: peripheral blood. The CDR3 region has the DNA TGTGCCAGCAGCCCTGCGGAGTTTAGGGGGACATTCTCCTACAATGAGCAGTTCTTC. Protein product: CASSPAEFRGTFSYNEQFF.